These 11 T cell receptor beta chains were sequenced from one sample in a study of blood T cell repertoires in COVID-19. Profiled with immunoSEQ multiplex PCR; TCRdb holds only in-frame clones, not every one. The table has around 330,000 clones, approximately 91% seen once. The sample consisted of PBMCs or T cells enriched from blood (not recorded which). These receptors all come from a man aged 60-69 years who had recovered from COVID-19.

CDR3 nucleotide sequence: TGCAGCGTTGAGCTGGACAGAGACTACGAGCAGTACTTC. Its translation is CSVELDRDYEQYF. The chain employs TRBV29-1 and TRBJ2-7, with D perhaps matching TRBD1 (6 bases). CDR1 is SQVTM and CDR2 is ANQGSEA in the germline V gene. The CDR3 is 13 amino acids. The germline V and J ends were trimmed by 3 bases and 3 bases, with 12 bases remaining between them.

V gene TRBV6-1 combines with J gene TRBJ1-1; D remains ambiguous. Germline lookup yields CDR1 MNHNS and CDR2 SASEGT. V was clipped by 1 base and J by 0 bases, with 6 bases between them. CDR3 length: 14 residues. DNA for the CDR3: TGTGCCAGCAGTGAAGGGCATCTGAACACTGAAGCTTTCTTT. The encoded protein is CASSEGHLNTEAFF.

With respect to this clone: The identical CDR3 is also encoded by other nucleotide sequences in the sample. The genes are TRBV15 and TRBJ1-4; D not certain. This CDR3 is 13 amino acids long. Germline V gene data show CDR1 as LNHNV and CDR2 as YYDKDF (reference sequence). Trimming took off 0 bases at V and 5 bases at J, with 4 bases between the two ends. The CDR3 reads CATSRDSNEKLFF. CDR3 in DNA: TGTGCCACCAGCAGAGATAGCAATGAAAAACTGTTTTTT.

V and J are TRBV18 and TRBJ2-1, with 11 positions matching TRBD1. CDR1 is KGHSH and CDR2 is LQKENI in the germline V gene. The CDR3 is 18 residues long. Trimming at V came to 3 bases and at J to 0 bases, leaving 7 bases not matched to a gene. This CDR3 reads CASSPRDRGLSSYNEQFF. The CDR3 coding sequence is TGTGCCAGCTCACCCCGGGACAGGGGGTTGAGCTCCTACAATGAGCAGTTCTTC.

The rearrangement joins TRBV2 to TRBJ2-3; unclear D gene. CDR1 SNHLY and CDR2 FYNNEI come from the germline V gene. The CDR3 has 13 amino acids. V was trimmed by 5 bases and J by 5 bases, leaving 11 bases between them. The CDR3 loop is CASSLTDLDTQYF. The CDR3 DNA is TGTGCCAGCAGTCTCACCGACTTAGATACGCAGTATTTT. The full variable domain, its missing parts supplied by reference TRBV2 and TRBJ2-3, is EPEVTQTPSHQVTQMGQEVILRCVPISNHLYFYWYRQILGQKVEFLVSFYNNEISEKSEIFDDQFSVERPDGSNFTLKIRSTKLEDSAMYFCASSLTDLDTQYFGPGTRLTVL.

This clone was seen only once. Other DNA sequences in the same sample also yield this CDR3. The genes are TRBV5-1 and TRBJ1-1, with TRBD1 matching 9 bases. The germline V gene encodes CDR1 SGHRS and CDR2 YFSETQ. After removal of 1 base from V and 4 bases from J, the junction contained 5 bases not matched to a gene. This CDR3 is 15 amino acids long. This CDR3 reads CASSLSGQGSTEAFF. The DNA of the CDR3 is TGCGCCAGCAGCTTGTCCGGACAGGGGAGCACTGAAGCTTTCTTT.

The CDR3 DNA reads as TGTGCCAGCAGCCAACCCCGAGCCAAGAACACTGAAGCTTTCTTT. Its translation is CASSQPRAKNTEAFF. The genes are TRBV11-2 and TRBJ1-1; D is uncertain. This CDR3 contains 15 residues. Germline values: CDR1 SGHAT, CDR2 FQNNGV. V lost 5 bases and J 1 base, leaving 14 bases between the germline ends.

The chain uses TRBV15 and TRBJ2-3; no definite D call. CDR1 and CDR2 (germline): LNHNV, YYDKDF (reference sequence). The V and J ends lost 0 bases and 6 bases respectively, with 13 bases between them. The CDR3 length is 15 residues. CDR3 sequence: CATSRDRPPRDTQYF. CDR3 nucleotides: TGTGCCACCAGCAGAGATAGGCCCCCGCGGGATACGCAGTATTTT. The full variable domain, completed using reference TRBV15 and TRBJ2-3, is DAMVIQNPRYQVTQFGKPVTLSCSQTLNHNVMYWYQQKSSQAPKLLFHYYDKDFNNEADTPDNFQSRRPNTSFCFLDIRSPGLGDTAMYLCATSRDRPPRDTQYFGPGTRLTVL.

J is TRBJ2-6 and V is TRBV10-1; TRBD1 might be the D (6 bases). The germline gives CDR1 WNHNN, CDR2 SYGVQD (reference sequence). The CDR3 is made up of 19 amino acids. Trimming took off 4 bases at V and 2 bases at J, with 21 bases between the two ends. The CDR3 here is CASSGVRDRPSAGANVLTF. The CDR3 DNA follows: TGCGCCAGCAGTGGTGTTCGAGACAGGCCTTCCGCTGGGGCCAACGTCCTGACTTTC.

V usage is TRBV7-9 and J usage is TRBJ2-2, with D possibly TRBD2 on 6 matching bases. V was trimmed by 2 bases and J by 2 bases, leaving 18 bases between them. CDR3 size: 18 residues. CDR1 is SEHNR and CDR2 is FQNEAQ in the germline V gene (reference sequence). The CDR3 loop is CASSLRRGRAFNTGELFF. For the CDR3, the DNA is TGTGCCAGCAGCTTAAGGCGGGGCCGAGCATTTAACACCGGGGAGCTGTTTTTT.

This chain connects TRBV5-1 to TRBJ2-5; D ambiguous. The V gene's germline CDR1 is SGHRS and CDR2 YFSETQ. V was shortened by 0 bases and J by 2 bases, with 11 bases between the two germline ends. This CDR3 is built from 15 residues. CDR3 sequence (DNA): TGCGCCAGCAGCTTGGCGAGCTCCGTTCAAGAGACCCAGTACTTC. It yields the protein CASSLASSVQETQYF.